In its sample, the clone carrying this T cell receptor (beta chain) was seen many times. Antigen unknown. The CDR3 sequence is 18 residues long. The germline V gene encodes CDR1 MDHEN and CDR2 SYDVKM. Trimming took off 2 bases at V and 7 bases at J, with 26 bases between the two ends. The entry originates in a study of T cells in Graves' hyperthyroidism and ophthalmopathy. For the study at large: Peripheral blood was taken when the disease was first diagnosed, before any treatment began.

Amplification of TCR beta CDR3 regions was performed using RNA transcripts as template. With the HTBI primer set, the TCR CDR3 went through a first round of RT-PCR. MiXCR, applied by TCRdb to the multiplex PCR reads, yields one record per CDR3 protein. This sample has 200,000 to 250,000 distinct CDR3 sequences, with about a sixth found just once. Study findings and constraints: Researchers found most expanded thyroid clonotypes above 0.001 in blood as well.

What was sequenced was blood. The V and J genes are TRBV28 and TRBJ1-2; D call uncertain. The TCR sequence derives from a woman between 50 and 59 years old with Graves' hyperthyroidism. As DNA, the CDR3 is TGTGCCAGCAGTTTAACATCATGGGCGCATCTCGGCGTCGTTGGCTACACCTTC. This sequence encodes CASSLTSWAHLGVVGYTF.